This T cell receptor beta chain was recovered during a study of patients and donors after allogeneic stem cell transplantation. TCRdb fed the RT-PCR reads into MiXCR, producing one record per CDR3 protein. The sample lists under 200,000 distinct CDR3 sequences, approximately 30% occurring once. This CDR3 is 18 amino acids long. This clonotype was sampled from a human donor who was either an allogeneic HSCT recipient or a stem cell or donor lymphocyte infusion donor (not recorded which). It is not recorded whose cells these are; they may come from a transplant donor. The chain uses TRBV3-2 and TRBJ2-4; the table gives TRBD2 as D, unverified against the DNA. TRBV3-2 is a pseudogene segment. The sequenced sample was blood, either unsorted or a sorted T cell fraction (not recorded which). CDR3 amino acids: CASSQGAQRELAKNIQYF. CDR3 bases: TGTGCCAGCAGCCAAGGGGCCCAGCGGGAGTTAGCCAAAAACATTCAGTACTTC.